The TCR beta chain under discussion was sequenced for a study of TIL therapy for anti-PD-1-resistant metastatic lung cancer. The wider study: Median patient age was about 55, ranging 38-75 years.

The CDR3 is 13 residues long. Deletions cut 4 bases from V and 5 bases from J, with 12 bases between. Per the germline V gene, CDR1 is GTSNPN and CDR2 is SVGIG (reference sequence). The immunoSEQ assay was v3. Clones were sequenced by immunoSEQ multiplex PCR, and TCRdb holds only the in-frame ones, with some missing. The profile covers around 19,000 clones, with 83% appearing a single time and 2% to 2.5% taken by the ten largest. Time point indicated: pre-treatment sample, taken before nivolumab and TIL therapy. The chain has TRBV30 and TRBJ2-1; D is ambiguous. Sequenced material: blood, taken at baseline. This clonotype originated in a person aged 25 to 85 with non-small cell lung cancer. This CDR3 is CAWNTRVDNEQFF. The CDR3 DNA follows: TGTGCCTGGAATACCCGGGTAGACAATGAGCAGTTCTTC.